The rows below give T cell receptor beta chains drawn from one sample of a study of cytomegalovirus exposure and HLA in healthy donors. Sequenced by immunoSEQ multiplex PCR; TCRdb stores in-frame clones only, minus some. The sample has 100,000 to 150,000 clones, 80% seen once; the top ten hold 1%. The specimen was PBMCs. These receptors were taken from a man in his forties or fifties in good health and CMV-seronegative. The CDR3 runs from the conserved cysteine through the conserved F or W. Each record gives: V gene, J gene, CDR3 protein.

v_gene: TRBV21-1; j_gene: TRBJ1-6; CDR3aa: CASSREGQGGTRDSPLHF
v_gene: TRBV4-1; j_gene: TRBJ2-1; CDR3aa: CASSHTRVERGGNEQFF
v_gene: TRBV5-1; j_gene: TRBJ2-1; CDR3aa: CASGPSGDNEQFF
v_gene: TRBV18; j_gene: TRBJ1-5; CDR3aa: CASSPGHGNQPQHF
v_gene: TRBV30; j_gene: TRBJ2-5; CDR3aa: CAWTDPRGTQETQYF
v_gene: TRBV28; j_gene: TRBJ1-4; CDR3aa: CASSPPGEGNEKLFF
v_gene: TRBV19; j_gene: TRBJ1-1; CDR3aa: CAIKPGQGNTEAFF
v_gene: TRBV19; j_gene: TRBJ2-6; CDR3aa: CASSPERPGANVLTF
v_gene: TRBV7-2; j_gene: TRBJ1-2; CDR3aa: CASSKQGQIYGYTF
v_gene: TRBV10-3; j_gene: TRBJ1-1; CDR3aa: CAISESGGNTEAFF
v_gene: TRBV6-1; j_gene: TRBJ1-2; CDR3aa: CASRVGTENYGYTF
v_gene: TRBV10-3; j_gene: TRBJ1-4; CDR3aa: CAISAGTGNNEKLFF
v_gene: TRBV29-1; j_gene: TRBJ2-5; CDR3aa: CSALGLAGVKTQYF
v_gene: TRBV27; j_gene: TRBJ2-3; CDR3aa: CATAAGGQDTQYF
v_gene: TRBV7-2; j_gene: TRBJ2-3; CDR3aa: CASSSTGGRTDTQYF
v_gene: TRBV27; j_gene: TRBJ2-5; CDR3aa: CASRGGGGREETQYF
v_gene: TRBV5-4; j_gene: TRBJ1-5; CDR3aa: CASSWGGGGNQPQHF
v_gene: TRBV7-8; j_gene: TRBJ2-3; CDR3aa: CASSPTSGTGTQYF
v_gene: TRBV9; j_gene: TRBJ2-2; CDR3aa: CASSPFDRVGGELFF
v_gene: TRBV5-1; j_gene: TRBJ1-4; CDR3aa: CASSFGTANEKLFF
v_gene: TRBV5-1; j_gene: TRBJ2-3; CDR3aa: CASTMAGRAADTQYF
v_gene: TRBV6-5; j_gene: TRBJ2-2; CDR3aa: CASSNRANTGELFF
v_gene: TRBV7-3; j_gene: TRBJ1-1; CDR3aa: CASSHREVWTEAFF
v_gene: TRBV2; j_gene: TRBJ2-3; CDR3aa: CASSRLVSTDTQYF
v_gene: TRBV5-4; j_gene: TRBJ2-1; CDR3aa: CASSLPSGSSYNEQFF
v_gene: TRBV10-1; j_gene: TRBJ2-1; CDR3aa: CASSEGSSGRNEQFF
v_gene: TRBV28; j_gene: TRBJ1-1; CDR3aa: CASTGAIGTGALNTEAFF
v_gene: TRBV19; j_gene: TRBJ2-5; CDR3aa: CASSDRNKETQYF
v_gene: TRBV28; j_gene: TRBJ1-2; CDR3aa: CASTLGQGDYGYTF
v_gene: TRBV7-6; j_gene: TRBJ2-1; CDR3aa: CASSPGAASSYNEQFF
v_gene: TRBV6-5; j_gene: TRBJ2-3; CDR3aa: CASRTGADTQYF
v_gene: TRBV7-2; j_gene: TRBJ1-3; CDR3aa: CASSYSPSGNTIYF
v_gene: TRBV11-3; j_gene: TRBJ2-5; CDR3aa: CASSQSDRGQETQYF
v_gene: TRBV7-2; j_gene: TRBJ2-4; CDR3aa: CASSSHKNIQYF
v_gene: TRBV7-9; j_gene: TRBJ2-1; CDR3aa: CASSLRLGLAGVEGNEQFF